The entry below describes one T cell receptor (beta chain). These data originate in a study of blood T cell repertoires in COVID-19. About the study: Italy, Spain and the United States were the sources of the convalescent and acute COVID-19 samples. Sources were T cells, B-cell-depleted T cells, or PBMCs; the material itself was cDNA or gDNA.

Per the authors' pipeline: Counts of nucleated cells, estimated from reference gene primer amplification, were obtained. Here immunoSEQ multiplex PCR was the method, and the copy in TCRdb shows in-frame clones only, minus some. The V and J calls and clone size come from that table; D and trimming were worked out from the DNA. The top ten clones hold approximately 7% of a sample with about 230,000 clones, 65% to 90% of them seen once. Trimming took off 2 bases at V and 4 bases at J, with 14 bases between the two ends. Per the germline V gene, CDR1 is SGHDT and CDR2 is YYEEEE. The CDR3 extends over 15 amino acids.

Sequenced sample: peripheral blood. This chain uses TRBV5-6 with TRBJ2-3; D uncertain. The sequence came from a woman in her forties or fifties with acute or convalescent COVID-19. The CDR3 DNA is TGTGCCAGCAGCTTAATTTATGTCCTATCAGATACGCAGTATTTT. Amino acid sequence: CASSLIYVLSDTQYF.